The 28 T cell receptor beta chains in this list originate from one sample, sequenced in a study of T-cell memory formation after mild COVID-19. TCRdb recomputed calls from the 5' RACE reads with MiXCR, one row per CDR3 protein. This table has around 310,000 distinct CDR3 sequences, about a sixth appearing once. Sequencing was carried out using PBMCs or a T cell subset sorted from them (not recorded which). The origin of the receptors is a man between 18 and 35 years old who had mild COVID-19 (a few samples of this study predate the infection). Cell type and time point are not known.

V is TRBV4-3 and J is TRBJ1-6; D is unresolved. The V end lost 1 base, the J end lost 0 bases, and 7 bases lay between the germline ends. The length of the CDR3 is 16 residues. Germline CDR1 LGHNA, CDR2 YSLEER. The CDR3 sequence: CASSQAVNSYNSPLHF. CDR3 nucleotide sequence: TGCGCCAGCAGCCAAGCGGTAAACTCCTATAATTCACCCCTCCACTTT.

This clonotype turned up a few times. This sequence joins TRBV12-3 or TRBV12-4 and TRBJ1-2; D remains unclear. The V end lost 4 bases, the J end lost 6 bases, and 15 bases lay between the germline ends. CDR3 length equals 14 residues. The CDR3 reads CASSSERVFDGYTF. In DNA form, the CDR3 reads TGTGCCAGCAGTTCGGAGAGGGTTTTCGATGGCTACACCTTC.

The chain employs TRBV4-1 and TRBJ1-1; D is unresolved. The ends were cut back, 1 base at V and 3 bases at J, with 6 bases in the middle. This CDR3 region has 13 residues. Germline V gene lookup returns CDR1 MGHRA and CDR2 YSYEKL. Written as DNA, the CDR3 is TGCGCCAGCAGCCAAGTTCAGGACACTGAAGCTTTCTTT. Its translation is CASSQVQDTEAFF.

CDR3 sequence reads: CASSLTSGGAVETQYF. For the CDR3, the DNA is TGTGCCAGCAGCCTAACTAGCGGGGGGGCGGTAGAGACCCAGTACTTC. This chain links TRBV7-2 with TRBJ2-5; 13 bases are shared with TRBD2. This CDR3 has 16 residues. CDR1 and CDR2 (germline): SGHTA, FQGNSA. Trimming cost V 5 bases and J 4 bases; bases outside gene matches: 7.

The rearrangement joins TRBV5-1 to TRBJ2-1; D might be TRBD1 (5 bases). The ends were cut back, 2 bases at V and 8 bases at J, with 14 bases in the middle. The CDR3 spans 14 residues. CDR1 and CDR2 from the germline V gene are SGHRS and YFSETQ. For the CDR3, the DNA is TGCGCCAGCAGCTTCAATCATCCCAGGGATGAGCAGTTCTTC. It encodes CASSFNHPRDEQFF. Supplemented by reference TRBV5-1 and TRBJ2-1, the full variable domain reads KAGVTQTPRYLIKTRGQQVTLSCSPISGHRSVSWYQQTPGQGLQFLFEYFSETQRNKGNFPGRFSGRQFSNSRSEMNVSTLELGDSALYLCASSFNHPRDEQFFGPGTRLTVL.

This clonotype was seen only a few times. The rearrangement joins TRBV18 to TRBJ1-1; D is possibly TRBD1 (6 bases). V was trimmed by 5 bases and J by 5 bases, leaving 15 bases between them. The CDR3 totals 14 residues. CDR1 is KGHSH, CDR2 LQKENI, per germline. The CDR3 spells CASSGAQGRTEAFF. The CDR3 DNA reads TGTGCCAGCTCAGGGGCACAGGGAAGGACTGAAGCTTTCTTT.

A few counts support this clonotype. The genes are TRBV20-1 and TRBJ2-1; 10 bases match TRBD1. Germline V gene data show CDR1 as DFQATT and CDR2 as SNEGSKA (reference sequence). The CDR3 is 14 amino acids. The V and J ends lost 3 bases and 9 bases, in that order; junction bases with no gene match: 8. The CDR3 protein is CSARGTGDYGEQFF. CDR3 bases: TGCAGTGCTAGGGGGACAGGGGATTACGGTGAGCAGTTCTTC.

Concerning this clonotype: This clone may be a read error of a much larger clone one base away. Because it lacks the conserved phenylalanine or tryptophan at the end, this CDR3 is likely a read error. It is unclear where the CDR3 begins or ends on the DNA, so no DNA is shown, and the CDR3 is as TCRdb lists it. The J gene is TRBJ1-2, the V gene TRBV20-1; no DNA check was done on the table's D call, TRBD1. The CDR3 spans 10 residues, counting both ends. CDR1 DFQATT and CDR2 SNEGSKA come from the germline V gene (reference sequence). The CDR3 sequence is CSAERGRVTI.

The chain joins TRBV20-1 to TRBJ2-7, with 8 nucleotides matching TRBD2. CDR1 is DFQATT, CDR2 SNEGSKA, per germline (reference sequence). The CDR3 is 12 amino acids. Losses at the gene ends were 4 bases for V and 6 bases for J; bases not matched to a gene: 5. The CDR3 loop reads CSAKAGAGEQYF. The CDR3 DNA follows: TGCAGTGCTAAAGCGGGGGCGGGCGAGCAGTACTTC.

This clonotype was seen a handful of times. The rearrangement joins TRBV7-9 to TRBJ2-5, with 7 bases identical to TRBD2. Per germline, CDR1 SEHNR and CDR2 FQNEAQ (reference sequence). The junction had 10 bases not matched to a gene; V was cut back by 5 bases and J by 4 bases. The CDR3 extends over 15 amino acids. The CDR3 DNA reads TGTGCCAGCAGCCAAGGGAGGGGCGGGGGAGAGACCCAGTACTTC. This gives the protein CASSQGRGGGETQYF.

This sequence joins TRBV6-5 and TRBJ1-1, with D unresolved. The CDR3 length is 16 residues. CDR1 and CDR2 from the germline V gene are MNHEY and SVGAGI. The ends were cut back, 0 bases at V and 6 bases at J, with 17 bases in the middle. CDR3 DNA: TGTGCCAGCAGTTACTCCGGACGCGGGGAGATGGCTGAAGCTTTCTTT. As protein: CASSYSGRGEMAEAFF.

This rearrangement joins TRBV20-1 to TRBJ2-7; 8 nucleotides align to TRBD1. This CDR3 is built from 12 residues. V dropped 3 bases and J dropped 6; count of bases not matched to a gene: 4. From germline, CDR1 is DFQATT and CDR2 SNEGSKA (reference sequence). CDR3 in DNA: TGCAGTGCTAGGAGGACAGGGACCGAGCAGTACGTC. Translating gives CSARRTGTEQYV.

V gene TRBV20-1 combines with J gene TRBJ2-3, with TRBD2 matching over 7 bases. V shed 8 bases, J shed 0 bases, and the junction held 5 bases outside the gene matches. The CDR3 is 13 residues long. Per germline, CDR1 DFQATT and CDR2 SNEGSKA (reference sequence). The CDR3 nucleotides are TGCAGTACCCGGGGGGTCAGCACAGATACGCAGTATTTT. Protein product: CSTRGVSTDTQYF.

This clonotype turned up a few times. The rearrangement uses TRBV11-2 and TRBJ2-3, with 8 positions matching TRBD2. V was clipped by 1 base and J by 1 base; unmatched bases: 4. The germline V gene has CDR1 SGHAT and CDR2 FQNNGV. CDR3 length: 16 residues. CDR3 nucleotides: TGTGCCAGCAGCTTAGGGGCGGGGGGCCGCACAGATACGCAGTATTTT. The encoded protein is CASSLGAGGRTDTQYF.

This clonotype was observed a handful of times. V usage is TRBV28 and J usage is TRBJ2-1; the D gene could be TRBD1 or TRBD2 (6 bases each). Deletions cut 6 bases from V and 0 bases from J, with 15 bases between. The CDR3 is made up of 16 amino acids. Germline V CDR1 and CDR2: MDHEN, SYDVKM. The CDR3 spells CASSFWGASSYNEQFF. CDR3 sequence (DNA): TGTGCCAGCAGCTTTTGGGGGGCGAGCTCCTACAATGAGCAGTTCTTC.

This clonotype was observed a few times. V and J are TRBV7-2 and TRBJ1-2, with 8 bases lining up with TRBD1. The CDR3 extends over 14 amino acids. V gave up 8 bases and J gave up 6 bases; unmatched junction bases: 11. Germline V gives CDR1 SGHTA, CDR2 FQGNSA. The CDR3 sequence is CASRLPGQVNGYTF. In DNA, the CDR3 is TGTGCCAGCCGACTACCGGGACAGGTCAATGGCTACACCTTC. Full variable domain (outside the CDR3, taken from reference TRBV7-2 and TRBJ1-2): GAGVSQSPSNKVTEKGKDVELRCDPISGHTALYWYRQSLGQGLEFLIYFQGNSAPDKSGLPSDRFSAERTGGSVSTLTIQRTQQEDSAVYLCASRLPGQVNGYTFGSGTRLTVV.

The J gene is TRBJ2-1, the V gene TRBV5-1, with D perhaps matching TRBD2 (6 bases). V dropped 2 bases and J dropped 10 bases, with 13 bases sitting between them. Germline loops: CDR1 SGHRS, CDR2 YFSETQ. The CDR3 covers 13 residues. CDR3 region: CASSLSPAGEQFF. DNA of the CDR3: TGCGCCAGCAGCTTATCCCCGGCGGGGGAGCAGTTCTTC.

This chain links TRBV20-1 with TRBJ1-5; 8 nucleotides line up with TRBD1. V lost 8 bases, J lost 5 bases, and 20 bases stayed unmatched. The CDR3 runs to 17 residues. Looked up from germline, CDR1 is DFQATT and CDR2 is SNEGSKA (reference sequence). The CDR3 spells CSPYPSGQGRVYQPQHF. The DNA for the CDR3 is TGCAGTCCATACCCCTCCGGACAGGGACGGGTTTATCAGCCCCAGCATTTT.

This clonotype was counted a few times. The rearrangement links TRBV12-3 or TRBV12-4 to TRBJ1-5; D is ambiguous. Deletions cut 6 bases from V and 5 bases from J, with 20 bases between. CDR3 size: 16 residues. The CDR3: CASSYQPPTYYQPQHF. CDR3 DNA sequence: TGTGCCAGCAGCTACCAACCACCGACATACTATCAGCCCCAGCATTTT.

The chain couples TRBV10-3 to TRBJ2-5, with D unresolved. The ends were cut back, 5 bases at V and 0 bases at J, with 10 bases in the middle. The CDR3 spans 14 residues. Germline values: CDR1 ENHRY, CDR2 SYGVKD. CDR3 sequence: CAISPGLNQETQYF. For the CDR3, the DNA is TGTGCCATCAGTCCGGGCCTGAACCAAGAGACCCAGTACTTC.

This clonotype was seen a few times. The chain combines TRBV20-1 with TRBJ2-5, with TRBD2 matching over 8 bases. The V segment lost 1 base and the J segment 5 bases; nucleotides outside the gene matches: 6. Germline V gene lookup returns CDR1 DFQATT and CDR2 SNEGSKA (reference sequence). This CDR3 comprises 14 residues. Here the CDR3 DNA reads TGCAGTGCTAGAGGGCTAGCGGGCCAGGAGACCCAGTACTTC. Protein: CSARGLAGQETQYF.

The chain recombines TRBV5-1 with TRBJ2-7; either TRBD1 or TRBD2 may fit D (5 bases each). Germline V gives CDR1 SGHRS, CDR2 YFSETQ. The germline V and J ends were trimmed by 0 bases and 11 bases, with 9 bases remaining between them. This CDR3 region has 11 residues. CDR3 sequence (DNA): TGCGCCAGCAGCTTGGCGGGGACGAAGTACTTC. This gives the protein CASSLAGTKYF.

The chain joins TRBV7-8 to TRBJ2-1; possibly TRBD2 for D (6 bases). The V gene lost 1 base and the J gene lost 10 bases, with 14 bases spanning the gap. The length of the CDR3 is 14 residues. Germline V CDR1 and CDR2: SGHVS, FQNEAQ. CDR3 sequence (DNA): TGTGCCAGCAGCTTAGACACGGGGGTGGGGGAGCAGTTCTTC. Encoded protein: CASSLDTGVGEQFF. The variable domain in full, completed from reference TRBV7-8 and TRBJ2-1, reads GAGVSQSPRYKVAKRGQDVALRCDPISGHVSLFWYQQALGQGPEFLTYFQNEAQLDKSGLPSDRFFAERPEGSVSTLKIQRTQQEDSAVYLCASSLDTGVGEQFFGPGTRLTVL.

This chain joins TRBV20-1 and TRBJ1-6; D is undetermined. Germline V lookup: CDR1 DFQATT, CDR2 SNEGSKA (reference sequence). V was clipped by 0 bases and J by 0 bases, with 12 bases between them. The CDR3 covers 17 residues. This CDR3 reads CSARDKAGSSYNSPLHF. CDR3 bases: TGCAGTGCTAGAGATAAGGCCGGTAGCTCCTATAATTCACCCCTCCACTTT.

This clonotype was observed a handful of times. DNA of the CDR3: TGTGCCAGCAGCCTGGGCCGGGACAATGAAAAACTGTTTTTT. It is translated as CASSLGRDNEKLFF. The V and J genes are TRBV9 and TRBJ1-4, with a weak D call TRBD1 (5 bases). Germline V gene sequence: CDR1 SGDLS, CDR2 YYNGEE. This CDR3 contains 14 residues. The V end lost 4 bases, the J end lost 5 bases, and 12 bases lay between the germline ends.

The CDR3 is CASSPGLSTGELFF. DNA for the CDR3: TGTGCCAGCTCACCGGGATTGAGTACCGGGGAGCTGTTTTTT. This rearrangement joins TRBV18 to TRBJ2-2, with unresolved D. The V end was cut by 3 bases, the J end by 5 bases, with 10 bases between. This CDR3 is 14 amino acids long. CDR1 and CDR2 (germline): KGHSH, LQKENI.

The chain couples TRBV6-5 to TRBJ2-2; TRBD1 matches 11 bases. With 4 bases clipped from V and 0 bases from J, the junction kept 4 bases outside the gene matches. This CDR3 comprises 17 residues. Germline assignment: CDR1 MNHEY and CDR2 SVGAGI. For the CDR3, the DNA is TGTGCCAGCAGTTTATGGGACAGGGGGGCGAACACCGGGGAGCTGTTTTTT. This sequence encodes CASSLWDRGANTGELFF.

The chain recombines TRBV19 with TRBJ2-7; 7 nucleotides line up with TRBD1. CDR3 size: 15 residues. The trim removed 3 bases at V and 2 bases at J, leaving 7 bases unmatched. CDR1 and CDR2 (germline): LNHDA, SQIVND (reference sequence). CDR3: CASSISAGTAYEQYF. The CDR3 region has the DNA TGTGCCAGTAGTATCTCAGCCGGGACAGCCTACGAGCAGTACTTC.